This TCR beta chain was recorded in a study of shared clonotypes between healthy human individuals. Across the whole study: The donor pool was made up of a couple of women and three men aged 18 to 49. General study points: An effect of sequencing depth on clonotype sharing among donors was expected.

Replicate PCRs were loaded with approximately 310 ng DNA from unsorted PBMC, about 30,000 T cell genomes. Sequencing was performed with immunoSEQ multiplex PCR; in TCRdb, only in-frame clones are kept and a portion is missing. Seen here are under 600,000 clones, over 75% observed once, and the top ten hold approximately 12%. Regarding this clone: Its target is unknown.

Those who donated were healthy HIV-negative adults, with no recent acute infections or vaccinations reported. Germline values: CDR1 SGHVS, CDR2 FQNEAQ. Trimming removed 1 base at V and 4 bases at J, with 7 bases between. The CDR3 is made up of 13 amino acids. The sequenced material came from PBMCs. J is TRBJ1-1 and V is TRBV7-8; D ambiguous. This sequence was found in a middle-aged woman in good health. Some clones in this sample may be carry-over from other donors' samples. The CDR3 region has the DNA TGTGCCAGCAGCTTAGATGAACCCACTGAAGCTTTCTTT. Its translation: CASSLDEPTEAFF.